These 14 T cell receptor beta chains came from one sample sequenced in a study of CD8+ T cells in alopecia areata (dated by TCRdb to about 2018). Library generation was performed with the immunoSEQ multiplex PCR assay. RNA was extracted from all samples and reverse transcribed into cDNA as template for TCR sequencing. TCRdb provides this immuneACCESS table in a form limited to in-frame rearrangements. Some clones are lacking; in checked studies, under half of them reflect an unresolved V gene, and why the rest are absent is not known. This sample is represented by 170,000 or so clones; 53% of them were singletons. The biggest ten clones account for about 10% of the sample. The sample's time point, from its label and the paper: 20 to 30 weeks on oral tofacitinib. The treatment or condition label for this specimen denotes: oral pan-JAK inhibitor, 5-10 mg twice daily. The sample was CD8+ T cells sorted from blood, taken at week 24, from a patient treated with tofacitinib. The receptors stem from a human donor with alopecia areata.

J is TRBJ1-2 and V is TRBV4-3; maybe TRBD1 (6 bases). V dropped 3 bases and J dropped 8 bases, with 16 bases sitting between them. The CDR3 length is 14 residues. CDR1 is LGHNA, CDR2 YSLEER, per germline. CDR3 in amino acids: CASSHNTGAWGYTF. The CDR3 coding sequence is TGCGCCAGCAGCCACAATACGGGGGCGTGGGGCTACACCTTC.

This chain connects TRBV10-3 to TRBJ2-3; 8 bases agree with TRBD2. The CDR3 is 16 residues long. Looked up from germline, CDR1 is ENHRY and CDR2 is SYGVKD. The J segment lost 4 bases and the V segment lost 4 bases, leaving 10 bases of the junction unmatched. CDR3 protein: CAISGLTGGQADTQYF. DNA for the CDR3: TGTGCCATCAGTGGATTGACGGGGGGGCAGGCAGATACGCAGTATTTT.

The CDR3 region is CASSSAGGLNEQFF. In DNA form, the CDR3 reads TGTGCCAGTAGCAGTGCAGGGGGGTTAAATGAGCAGTTCTTC. The rearrangement uses TRBV19 and TRBJ2-1; D is perhaps TRBD1 (7 bases). CDR3 length: 14 residues. Per the germline V gene, CDR1 is LNHDA and CDR2 is SQIVND (reference sequence). Trimming removed 6 bases at V and 7 bases at J, with 16 bases between. The full variable domain, with the rest looked up from reference TRBV19 and TRBJ2-1, is DGGITQSPKYLFRKEGQNVTLSCEQNLNHDAMYWYRQDPGQGLRLIYYSQIVNDFQKGDIAEGYSVSREKKESFPLTVTSAQKNPTAFYLCASSSAGGLNEQFFGPGTRLTVL.

The rearrangement joins TRBV6-1 to TRBJ2-7, with D perhaps matching TRBD1 (5 bases). V lost 2 bases, J lost 4 bases, and 15 bases lay in between. This CDR3 has 15 amino acids. The germline V gene encodes CDR1 MNHNS and CDR2 SASEGT. The CDR3 protein is CASSESQDILYEQYF. The CDR3 region has the DNA TGTGCCAGCAGTGAAAGTCAGGACATCTTATACGAGCAGTACTTC.

V is TRBV4-1 and J is TRBJ2-1; D uncertain. The CDR3 runs 14 residues. Germline V gives CDR1 MGHRA, CDR2 YSYEKL. Trimming cost V 0 bases and J 9 bases, with 12 bases left between them. CDR3 amino acids: CASSQDEAPREQFF. Written as DNA, the CDR3 is TGCGCCAGCAGCCAAGATGAGGCCCCCCGTGAGCAGTTCTTC.

The CDR3 sequence is CAWSGGRDNSPLHF. CDR3 bases: TGTGCCTGGAGTGGTGGGCGCGATAATTCACCCCTCCACTTT. V is TRBV30 and J is TRBJ1-6; D uncertain. This CDR3 contains 14 residues. V was trimmed by 1 base and J by 5 bases, leaving 9 bases between them. The germline V gene has CDR1 GTSNPN and CDR2 SVGIG (reference sequence).

This chain connects TRBV7-8 to TRBJ2-7; D ambiguous. The CDR3 runs to 13 residues. Germline CDR1 SGHVS, CDR2 FQNEAQ. V was cut by 2 bases and J by 2 bases, with 7 bases left in between. The CDR3, as DNA: TGTGCCAGCAGCTTACGGTTTACCTACGAGCAGTACTTC. Translated, it gives CASSLRFTYEQYF.

The chain recombines TRBV11-2 with TRBJ2-3; D remains ambiguous. The V gene lost 3 bases and the J gene lost 0 bases, with 4 bases spanning the gap. Germline-derived CDR1 and CDR2 are SGHAT and FQNNGV. The CDR3 covers 13 residues. DNA for the CDR3: TGTGCCAGCAGCTTCCGTAGCACAGATACGCAGTATTTT. Protein: CASSFRSTDTQYF. Looking up the rest from reference TRBV11-2 and TRBJ2-3 gives the full variable domain: EAGVAQSPRYKIIEKRQSVAFWCNPISGHATLYWYQQILGQGPKLLIQFQNNGVVDDSQLPKDRFSAERLKGVDSTLKIQPAKLEDSAVYLCASSFRSTDTQYFGPGTRLTVL.

The V gene is TRBV7-6, the J gene TRBJ2-2, with 8 bases identical to TRBD2. This CDR3 spans 13 amino acids. Unmatched junction bases numbered 1, after V lost 6 bases and J lost 4 bases. Germline V CDR1 and CDR2: SGHVS, FNYEAQ. CDR3 nucleotide sequence: TGTGCCAGCAGGAGCGGGGGCACCGGGGAGCTGTTTTTT. This gives the protein CASRSGGTGELFF.

There are a few counts of this clone. This chain links TRBV7-9 with TRBJ1-2; 7 positions match TRBD1. V was clipped by 5 bases and J by 6 bases; unmatched bases: 15. The germline V gene encodes CDR1 SEHNR and CDR2 FQNEAQ (reference sequence). The CDR3 has 16 residues. This chain's CDR3 is CASSHSTSGTEHGYTF. For the CDR3, the DNA is TGTGCCAGCAGCCACTCTACCTCCGGGACAGAGCATGGCTACACCTTC.

This chain connects TRBV11-2 to TRBJ2-1; unclear D gene. This CDR3 is 17 amino acids long. Germline CDR1 reads SGHAT; CDR2 reads FQNNGV. Trimming cost V 1 base and J 0 bases, with 13 bases left between them. The CDR3 protein is CASSLGGSPSSYNEQFF. The CDR3 bases are TGTGCCAGCAGCTTAGGTGGCAGCCCGAGCTCCTACAATGAGCAGTTCTTC.

This clone was recorded a few times. The CDR3 region is CSGGQAYEQYF. Here the CDR3 DNA reads TGCAGCGGTGGACAGGCCTACGAGCAGTACTTC. This chain connects TRBV29-1 to TRBJ2-7; 7 bases agree with TRBD1. The CDR3 sequence is 11 residues long. Germline lookup yields CDR1 SQVTM and CDR2 ANQGSEA. Trimming cost V 7 bases and J 2 bases; bases outside gene matches: 2.

The rearrangement links TRBV7-2 to TRBJ2-2, with 7 positions matching TRBD2. Germline CDR1 is SGHTA and CDR2 is FQGNSA. This CDR3 region has 17 residues. With 5 bases clipped from V and 4 bases from J, the junction kept 13 bases outside the gene matches. The CDR3 DNA reads TGTGCCAGCAGCACGCGGGACTATACAATTCTCACCGGGGAGCTGTTTTTT. Its translation: CASSTRDYTILTGELFF.

This chain connects TRBV27 to TRBJ1-1; no definite D call. The V gene lost 6 bases and the J gene lost 0 bases, with 8 bases spanning the gap. The CDR3 is 13 amino acids. Germline CDR1 reads MNHEY; CDR2 reads SMNVEV (reference sequence). CDR3 DNA: TGTGCCAGCAGGATAGGCGTGAACACTGAAGCTTTCTTT. Translating gives CASRIGVNTEAFF.